Listed here are 23 T cell receptor beta chains from one sample, sequenced in a study of post-analysis software for immune sequencing data. General study results and limits: TRBV segments more frequent in patients than in controls numbered five and included TRBV5-6, TRBV5-1 and TRBV20-1.

Prepared TCR beta cDNA libraries contained unique molecular identifiers. TCRdb re-called the PCR reads with MiXCR, one entry per CDR3 protein. The sample includes hundreds of thousands of distinct CDR3 sequences, approximately 59% of them seen just once. Antigen specificity for these receptors is unknown. The sequencing sample was made of blood. Every receptor here comes from a girl aged 2 to 9 with multiple sclerosis.

This clonotype occurred a few times. V is TRBV5-1 and J is TRBJ2-7, with a possible D match to TRBD1 (5 bases). V lost 1 base, J lost 0 bases, and 11 bases lay in between. The CDR3 runs to 15 residues. Per germline, CDR1 SGHRS and CDR2 YFSETQ. The CDR3 DNA reads as TGCGCCAGCAGCTTGAGACCCGACAGCTCCTACGAGCAGTACTTC. This sequence encodes CASSLRPDSSYEQYF. The whole variable domain, filled in from reference TRBV5-1 and TRBJ2-7, reads KAGVTQTPRYLIKTRGQQVTLSCSPISGHRSVSWYQQTPGQGLQFLFEYFSETQRNKGNFPGRFSGRQFSNSRSEMNVSTLELGDSALYLCASSLRPDSSYEQYFGPGTRLTVT.

CDR3 bases: TGTGCCAGCAGGGGTTATCGAGACTACACCTTC. This sequence encodes CASRGYRDYTF. The chain recombines TRBV12-3 or TRBV12-4 with TRBJ1-2; the D is unclear. With 6 bases removed from V and 10 bases from J, the gap between germline ends came to 12 bases. This CDR3 is 11 amino acids long.

V and J are TRBV12-3 or TRBV12-4 and TRBJ2-1; TRBD1 matches 10 bases. Trimming cost V 4 bases and J 13 bases; bases outside gene matches: 10. This CDR3 is 14 amino acids long. The CDR3 nucleotides are TGTGCCAGCAGTTCCGCCGGGACAGGGGAGACCCAGTTCTTC. Amino acid sequence: CASSSAGTGETQFF.

About this clonotype itself: Its ends do not fully match the called genes, so a read error is possible. V is TRBV7-2 and J is TRBJ2-1, with 9 positions matching TRBD2. Germline V CDR1 and CDR2: SGHTA, FQGNSA. The CDR3 has 14 residues. In nucleotides, the CDR3 is TGTGCCAACAGCCCCTTAGCGGGAGCCAATGAGCAGTTCTTC. Protein sequence: CANSPLAGANEQFF.

This clonotype turned up a few times. The V and J genes are TRBV20-1 and TRBJ2-1; TRBD2 matches 13 bases. Per the germline V gene, CDR1 is DFQATT and CDR2 is SNEGSKA (reference sequence). The CDR3 spans 14 residues. Losses at the gene ends were 4 bases for V and 4 bases for J; bases not matched to a gene: 1. The CDR3 nucleotides are TGCAGTGCTAAGGGACTAGCGGGGTACAATGAGCAGTTCTTC. This sequence encodes CSAKGLAGYNEQFF.

The J gene is TRBJ2-3, the V gene TRBV20-1, with TRBD2 identical over 12 bases. V shed 6 bases, J shed 1 base, and the junction held 17 bases outside the gene matches. The CDR3 has 19 residues. The germline V gene has CDR1 DFQATT and CDR2 SNEGSKA (reference sequence). CDR3 residues: CSARPILAGGGMGTDTQYF. The CDR3 DNA reads TGCAGTGCACGGCCCATCCTAGCGGGAGGGGGTATGGGCACAGATACGCAGTATTTT.

The gene calls are TRBV12-3 or TRBV12-4 and TRBJ1-4; D perhaps matches TRBD1 (6 bases). The V and J ends lost 5 bases and 10 bases respectively, with 17 bases between them. The CDR3 is made up of 14 amino acids. The DNA of the CDR3 is TGTGCCAGCAGTCCCACAGGGTTCATCGGAAAACTGTTTTTT. Protein: CASSPTGFIGKLFF.

This clonotype has just one count. This chain links TRBV2 with TRBJ2-6; possibly TRBD2 for D (6 bases). The V end lost 5 bases, the J end lost 4 bases, and 21 bases lay between the germline ends. CDR3 length: 18 amino acids. CDR1 is SNHLY and CDR2 is FYNNEI in the germline V gene. The CDR3 is CASSPSLGTPDGANVLTF. CDR3 coding DNA: TGTGCCAGCAGTCCCAGTCTAGGGACTCCGGACGGGGCCAACGTCCTGACTTTC.

The rearrangement joins TRBV4-3 to TRBJ2-1; D possibly corresponds to TRBD2 (5 bases). V dropped 4 bases and J dropped 0 bases, with 13 bases sitting between them. Germline assignment: CDR1 LGHNA and CDR2 YSLEER. The CDR3 has 16 residues. Here the CDR3 DNA reads TGCGCCAGCAGCCTCACGCCGGGGATCTCCTACAATGAGCAGTTCTTC. It yields the protein CASSLTPGISYNEQFF.

The rearrangement uses TRBV27 and TRBJ1-5, with 12 nucleotides matching TRBD1. The CDR3 is 17 amino acids. Germline V gene data show CDR1 as MNHEY and CDR2 as SMNVEV (reference sequence). Trimming removed 9 bases from V and 2 bases from J; junction bases left unmatched: 11. The CDR3 here is CASLYSGQGAGNQPQHF. CDR3 in DNA: TGTGCCAGTTTATATTCGGGACAGGGGGCTGGCAATCAGCCCCAGCATTTT.

The chain recombines TRBV9 with TRBJ1-2, with 9 bases aligning to TRBD1. The V and J ends lost 4 bases and 8 bases, in that order; junction bases with no gene match: 9. Per the germline V gene, CDR1 is SGDLS and CDR2 is YYNGEE. The CDR3 totals 14 residues. The CDR3 reads CASSPGQGTRGYTF. The DNA for the CDR3 is TGTGCCAGCAGCCCAGGACAGGGGACGAGGGGCTACACCTTC.

V usage is TRBV2 and J usage is TRBJ1-5, with D possibly TRBD1 on 5 matching bases. The germline gives CDR1 SNHLY, CDR2 FYNNEI. Trimming removed 0 bases from V and 8 bases from J, with 14 bases in between. This CDR3 spans 15 amino acids. In DNA form, the CDR3 reads TGTGCCAGCAGTGAAGCGCGGTCAGGGAGGGAGCCCCAGCATTTT. Translated: CASSEARSGREPQHF. Together with reference TRBV2 and TRBJ1-5, the CDR3 gives the full variable domain: EPEVTQTPSHQVTQMGQEVILRCVPISNHLYFYWYRQILGQKVEFLVSFYNNEISEKSEIFDDQFSVERPDGSNFTLKIRSTKLEDSAMYFCASSEARSGREPQHFGDGTRLSIL.

The V and J genes are TRBV2 and TRBJ2-1; no definite D call. Germline V lookup: CDR1 SNHLY, CDR2 FYNNEI. The CDR3 is 15 amino acids. V was trimmed by 3 bases and J by 10 bases, leaving 19 bases between them. The CDR3 DNA reads TGTGCCAGCAGTGAGTCGGTTGTGCGAGTTGGCGAGCAGTTCTTC. Its protein product is CASSESVVRVGEQFF.

The gene calls are TRBV7-9 and TRBJ2-1, with TRBD2 identical over 16 bases. Germline CDR1 reads SEHNR; CDR2 reads FQNEAQ (reference sequence). The CDR3 runs to 18 residues. V was clipped by 0 bases and J by 9 bases; unmatched bases: 8. CDR3 DNA: TGTGCCAGCAGCTTAGCATCCGGGACTAGCGGGAGGGACGCTGAGCAGTTCTTC. The encoded protein is CASSLASGTSGRDAEQFF.

The chain uses TRBV12-3 or TRBV12-4 and TRBJ2-5; 8 bases align to TRBD1. The CDR3 has 15 residues. J gave up 5 bases and V 3 bases, and 8 bases lay outside the gene matches. The chain's CDR3 is CASSFWRQGAETQYF. The CDR3 DNA sequence: TGTGCCAGCAGTTTCTGGAGGCAGGGGGCGGAGACCCAGTACTTC.

This clonotype was recorded a few times. The genes are TRBV5-1 and TRBJ2-2; D gene ambiguous. The germline CDR1 and CDR2 sequences are SGHRS and YFSETQ. This CDR3 has 15 residues. Trimming shortened V by 0 bases and J by 1 base, and 7 bases separated the two germline ends. The CDR3 protein is CASSLDRGNTGELFF. The CDR3 nucleotides are TGCGCCAGCAGCTTGGACCGAGGGAACACCGGGGAGCTGTTTTTT.

The chain carries TRBV7-2 and TRBJ1-1; D not certain. V dropped 5 bases and J dropped 5 bases, with 12 bases sitting between them. The CDR3 contains 13 residues. Looked up from germline, CDR1 is SGHTA and CDR2 is FQGNSA. The CDR3 here is CASSRRLRTEAFF. CDR3 DNA: TGTGCCAGCAGCCGAAGGCTTCGGACTGAAGCTTTCTTT.

The chain recombines TRBV5-1 with TRBJ2-5; D remains ambiguous. CDR1 and CDR2 from the germline V gene are SGHRS and YFSETQ. This CDR3 is built from 15 residues. Trimming shortened V by 0 bases and J by 5 bases, and 14 bases separated the two germline ends. The CDR3, as DNA: TGCGCCAGCAGCTTGGGAAGAGCGTCTTGGGAGACCCAGTACTTC. Translation gives CASSLGRASWETQYF.

The rearrangement links TRBV29-1 to TRBJ1-5; D is uncertain. The CDR3 sequence is 16 residues long. V was trimmed by 7 bases and J by 0 bases, leaving 19 bases between them. Per germline, CDR1 SQVTM and CDR2 ANQGSEA. CDR3 loop: CSARPTQSDSNQPQHF. DNA of the CDR3: TGCAGCGCCCGCCCCACGCAGTCGGATAGCAATCAGCCCCAGCATTTT.

J is TRBJ1-2 and V is TRBV3-1, with 10 bases matching TRBD1. This CDR3 comprises 16 residues. The V segment lost 1 base and the J segment 8 bases; nucleotides outside the gene matches: 10. Germline loops: CDR1 LGHDT, CDR2 YNNKEL (reference sequence). The CDR3 reads CASSQGGQGRPRGYTF. CDR3 nucleotides: TGTGCCAGCAGCCAAGGGGGACAGGGGCGTCCAAGGGGCTACACCTTC.

The chain combines TRBV5-1 with TRBJ2-7; possibly TRBD1 for D (6 bases). CDR1 is SGHRS and CDR2 is YFSETQ in the germline V gene. The V end was cut by 5 bases, the J end by 1 base, with 19 bases between. This CDR3 is built from 16 residues. CDR3 DNA sequence: TGCGCCAGCAGTTTGAAGGTAGGGGGATGGTCCTACGAGCAGTACTTC. This codes for CASSLKVGGWSYEQYF.

The V call is TRBV7-8, the J call TRBJ1-4, with D unresolved. The CDR3 consists of 14 residues. Trimming shortened V by 3 bases and J by 3 bases, and 8 bases separated the two germline ends. Per germline, CDR1 SGHVS and CDR2 FQNEAQ. As DNA, the CDR3 is TGTGCCAGCAGCTTCTTAGGAGCTAATGAAAAACTGTTTTTT. This codes for CASSFLGANEKLFF.

V and J are TRBV11-2 and TRBJ2-3, with D unresolved. V lost 0 bases, J lost 11 bases, and 18 bases lay in between. The CDR3 runs to 15 residues. CDR1 SGHAT and CDR2 FQNNGV come from the germline V gene. The DNA of the CDR3 is TGTGCCAGCAGCTTAGATGTGGAAAGGGCCCTAGAGCAGTATTTT. As protein: CASSLDVERALEQYF.